This TCR beta chain is from a study of T cell repertoires in cytomegalovirus infection (dated by TCRdb to between 2018 and 2021). Turning to the overall study: Peptide stimulations targeted recently identified HLA-C-restricted CMV epitopes, whose presentation resists viral immunomodulation, together with well-studied HLA-B-restricted epitopes. Donor HLA type was relevant to the analysis, because carriage of CMV infection together with the matching HLA type was indicated by public TCR beta signatures.

A word on this clonotype: The target of this receptor is not known. No per-base quality is available; no much larger clone lies one base away.

CDR1 and CDR2 are read off the germline V gene as SGHTA and FQGNSA. Measured from the cysteine to the phenylalanine, the CDR3 is 17 residues long. Only the CDR3 DNA stays, 51 bases, in frame from base 1. Between the V and J ends, shortened by 2 bases and 0 bases respectively, the junction contains 15 bases. The data were produced on an Illumina HiSeq 1500. The public reads were reanalyzed by TCRdb: fastp trimming at Q25, MiXCR alignment, in-frame beta chains only. Each record represents a unique CDR3 protein, reported with the most common genes and DNA among its rows. Across this sample there are about 160,000 distinct CDR3 sequences, with approximately 21% seen only once. 25% of the sample rests with the top ten. Interpreted using the paper, the treatment or condition label stands for: in vitro stimulation with specific CMV peptide epitopes to enrich CMV-specific T cells. Here is what the overall study found, with its caveats: Cumulative frequency of public TCR beta family members discriminated carriers of CMV infection plus the relevant HLA type in this cohort and an independent 352-donor cohort. In the ex vivo response, HLA-C-restricted CMV-specific TCR beta clonotypes were dominant, and in two of eight donors the single most frequent clonotype came from this HLA-C-restricted group.

The V gene is TRBV7-2 and the J gene is TRBJ2-3, with TRBD2 tentatively as D gene (5 bases match). This sequence was found in a human donor in good health (CMV status not recorded). Some clones in this sample may be carry-over from other donors' samples. The sample here was CD8+ T cells from cultured PBMCs, taken from culture after CMV antigen stimulation. For the CDR3, the sequence is CASSLTPPGSSTDTQYF. The nucleotides read TGTGCCAGCAGCTTAACCCCCCCGGGGTCTAGCACAGATACGCAGTATTTT.